A single sample gave rise to the 2 T cell receptor beta chains below, sequenced in a study of blood T cell repertoires in COVID-19. Profiled with immunoSEQ multiplex PCR; TCRdb holds only in-frame clones, not every one. Of 250,000 to 300,000 clones listed, 86% are singletons. The sequenced material came from peripheral blood. Every receptor here comes from a woman aged 30 to 39 with COVID-19, enrolled during active disease.

This clone was seen a single time. The V and J genes are TRBV6-5 and TRBJ1-1; 7 bases agree with TRBD1. The CDR3 runs 14 residues. Germline loops: CDR1 MNHEY, CDR2 SVGAGI. Trimming removed 5 bases from V and 10 bases from J; junction bases left unmatched: 13. CDR3 nucleotide sequence: TGTGCCAGCAGTCGACAGGGACGGAATGTGGGAGCTTTCTTT. As protein: CASSRQGRNVGAFF.

The rearrangement links TRBV29-1 to TRBJ2-5; tentative D call: TRBD1 (5 bases). The CDR3 sequence is 13 residues long. V was trimmed by 4 bases and J by 9 bases, leaving 18 bases between them. Germline assignment: CDR1 SQVTM and CDR2 ANQGSEA. The CDR3, as DNA: TGCAGCGTTGTACTCCAGGGATCCAGGGCCCAGTACTTC. Amino acid sequence: CSVVLQGSRAQYF.